Shown below are 4 T cell receptor beta chains from a single sample sequenced in a study of PD-L1 blockade in urothelial cancer. Time point meaning: pretreatment peripheral blood. This table comes from immunoSEQ multiplex PCR, and its TCRdb copy is limited to in-frame clones, with some not included. The sample contains under 50,000 clones, approximately 85% of which appear only once. The sequenced sample was PBMCs, obtained around atezolizumab (anti-PD-L1) treatment. The receptors derive from a man in his fifties with urothelial cancer.

CDR3 sequence: CASSLVGARGDTQYF. DNA for the CDR3: TGTGCCAGCAGCTTGGTCGGGGCCAGGGGGGATACGCAGTATTTT. The chain uses TRBV5-4 and TRBJ2-3; TRBD1 agrees at 7 bases. The V gene end was trimmed by 0 bases and the J gene end by 6 bases; junction bases not matched to a gene: 7. CDR3 length: 15 amino acids. Germline V lookup: CDR1 SGHNT, CDR2 YYREEE (reference sequence).

The V call is TRBV28, the J call TRBJ2-5, with D hard to call. V was clipped by 3 bases and J by 1 base, with 6 bases between them. This CDR3 spans 13 amino acids. Germline assignment: CDR1 MDHEN and CDR2 SYDVKM. The CDR3 DNA reads as TGTGCCAGCAGTTTGCCGGGCCAAGAGACCCAGTACTTC. This sequence encodes CASSLPGQETQYF.

The gene calls are TRBV5-8 and TRBJ1-2, with D maybe TRBD1 (5 bases). The CDR3 is 15 residues long. The germline V and J ends were trimmed by 4 bases and 0 bases, with 13 bases remaining between them. Germline V gene sequence: CDR1 SGHTS, CDR2 YDEGEE. The CDR3 spells CASSPRRGANYGYTF. The CDR3 nucleotides read TGTGCCAGCAGCCCCCGGAGGGGAGCTAACTATGGCTACACCTTC.

This rearrangement joins TRBV15 to TRBJ2-7; no reliable D call. The CDR3 loop spans 14 amino acids. Germline V CDR1 and CDR2: LNHNV, YYDKDF (reference sequence). Trimming took 3 bases from V and 3 from J, leaving 12 bases between them. The CDR3 DNA follows: TGTGCCACCAGCAGTTCGTGGCAAAACTACGAGCAGTACGTC. It codes for CATSSSWQNYEQYV.